What follows describes a single T cell receptor beta chain. These data are taken from a study of blood T cell repertoires in COVID-19. This CDR3 contains 13 residues. Trimming took off 3 bases at V and 6 bases at J, with 8 bases between the two ends. Germline lookup yields CDR1 KGHDR and CDR2 SFDVKD. This table comes from immunoSEQ multiplex PCR, and its TCRdb copy is limited to in-frame clones, with some not included. The repertoire holds a few hundred thousand clones, with about nine tenths as singletons. The sequencing input was peripheral blood. This sequence was found in a woman under 40 with COVID-19, enrolled during active disease. The chain has TRBV24-1 and TRBJ2-4; possibly TRBD2 for D (5 bases). The CDR3 DNA reads as TGTGCCACCAGTGATGCGCTAGCAAACATTCAGTACTTC. This gives the protein CATSDALANIQYF.